This T cell receptor beta chain was sequenced in a study of CD4 T cells in relation to SARS-CoV-2 and coronaviruses. In its sample, this clone is medium-sized. What it binds is unknown. Before the COVID-19 pandemic, during about 2010-2018, CD4+ T cells were taken from unexposed donors. Profiling relied on immunoSEQ multiplex PCR, and the TCRdb table lists in-frame clones only, not all of them. The profile shows around 56,000 clones, 86% of them singletons. Study results and limitations: The cross-reactivity analysis covered only spike protein, not other viral proteins. Crossreactive clones expanded significantly less to SARS-CoV-2 than monoreactive clones.

The CDR3 contains 14 residues. V lost 4 bases and J 1 base, leaving 7 bases between the germline ends. CDR1 and CDR2 from the germline V gene are SGHDN and FVKESK. The chain joins TRBV14 to TRBJ2-2; D is perhaps TRBD1 or TRBD2 (5 bases each). The receptor's source is a human donor in good health. Sequences were obtained from memory CD4+ T cells from PBMCs. The CDR3 bases are TGTGCCAGCAGCCCGGGACGGAACACCGGGGAGCTGTTTTTT. Encoded protein: CASSPGRNTGELFF.